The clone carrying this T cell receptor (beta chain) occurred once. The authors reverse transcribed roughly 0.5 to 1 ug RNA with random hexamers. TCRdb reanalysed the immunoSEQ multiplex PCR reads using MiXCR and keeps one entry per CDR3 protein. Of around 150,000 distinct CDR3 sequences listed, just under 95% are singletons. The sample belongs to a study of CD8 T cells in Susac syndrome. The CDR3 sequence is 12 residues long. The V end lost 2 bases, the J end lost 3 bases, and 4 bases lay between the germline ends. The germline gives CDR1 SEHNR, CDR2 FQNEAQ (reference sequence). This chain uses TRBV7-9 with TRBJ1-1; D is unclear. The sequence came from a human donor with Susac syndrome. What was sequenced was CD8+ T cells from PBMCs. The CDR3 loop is CASSLYDTEAFF. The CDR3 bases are TGTGCCAGCAGCTTATACGACACTGAAGCTTTCTTT.